The rows below give T cell receptor beta chains drawn from one sample of a study of regulatory T cells in long-lasting Graves disease. From the multiplex PCR reads, TCRdb called clonotypes with MiXCR, one entry per CDR3 protein. The sample records 250,000 to 300,000 distinct CDR3 sequences, around 18% being singletons. These data were also reused for a study on T cells in Graves' hyperthyroidism and ophthalmopathy.

Sequences were derived from peripheral blood mononuclear cells (PBMCs), sampled at new diagnosis, from a patient treated with antithyroid drugs. These receptors all stem from a woman aged 25 to 39 with Graves disease. The conserved cysteine and the conserved F or W are not part of the CDR3 here.

v_gene	j_gene	CDR3aa
TRBV7-2	TRBJ1-4	ASSQGSGEKLF
TRBV4-1	TRBJ1-1	ASSQERGTAEAF
TRBV20-1	TRBJ1-2	SARDGRGNYGYT
TRBV7-9	TRBJ2-5	ASSPLSGQETQY
TRBV5-1	TRBJ2-7	ASSLASTYEQY
TRBV2	TRBJ1-6	ASSDWGSNSPLH
TRBV18	TRBJ2-3	ASPAGTHGTQY
TRBV5-1	TRBJ2-1	ASTRGQSSYNEQF
TRBV12-3/TRBV12-4	TRBJ1-5	ASTSPGAPNQPQH
TRBV20-1	TRBJ1-1	SAPESDTEAF
TRBV20-1	TRBJ1-2	SARPWVGGYT
TRBV20-1	TRBJ2-3	STISGGERTDTQY
TRBV7-2	TRBJ1-1	ASSLRDSNTEAF
TRBV12-3/TRBV12-4	TRBJ2-2	ASRTELTTGELV
TRBV5-1	TRBJ2-1	ASSLGREAYNEQF
TRBV5-1	TRBJ1-4	ASSLPSGATNEKLF
TRBV11-2	TRBJ2-7	ASRVTGTGTYEQY
TRBV4-1	TRBJ1-5	ASSQDWTGSNQPQH
TRBV7-6	TRBJ1-1	ASLIREGMTEAF
TRBV5-6	TRBJ2-4	ASSLAGQGDSNIQY
TRBV12-3/TRBV12-4	TRBJ1-3	ASRGQGVAGNTIY
TRBV3-1	TRBJ2-1	ASSQDGGPYNEQF
TRBV28	TRBJ2-2	ASRQTTGELF
TRBV29-1	TRBJ2-5	SVGLAAGGPLETQY
TRBV19	TRBJ1-1	ASSLFGSFSRTEAF
TRBV20-1	TRBJ2-5	SARDSLGLAGALEETQY
TRBV20-1	TRBJ2-1	SARGGTSGGAGEQF
TRBV6-1	TRBJ2-2	ASSELGATGELF
TRBV27	TRBJ1-4	ASSFSGGLEKLF